These 9 T cell receptor beta chains originate from one sample sequenced in a study of T-cell reconstitution after alpha-beta-depleted transplantation in children. Preparation of the TCRbeta library involved a method that used unique molecular identifiers. MiXCR, run by TCRdb on the PCR reads, gives a single entry per CDR3 protein. The sample has around 490,000 distinct CDR3 sequences, roughly 10% seen once; the top ten hold around 15%. Sequenced here: PBMCs, mostly from graft donor cells, sampled 180 days after TCRalphabeta/CD19-depleted stem cell transplant. The receptors shown here come from a female patient aged 2-10 years who had a stem cell transplant for aplastic anemia, so the T cells may come from the graft donor.

This clonotype was counted ten times or more. The CDR3 sequence is CASSFGDRSLEGQYF. As DNA, the CDR3 is TGTGCCAGCAGTTTTGGGGACAGGTCCTTGGAAGGGCAGTACTTC. The chain carries TRBV28 and TRBJ2-7, with 8 bases fitting TRBD1. This CDR3 has 15 amino acids. Trimming took 3 bases from V and 9 from J; bases not matched to a gene: 13. Germline-derived CDR1 and CDR2 are MDHEN and SYDVKM.

CDR3 sequence: CASSFRTYTGELFF. The DNA of the CDR3 is TGTGCCAGCAGTTTCCGGACCTACACCGGGGAGCTGTTTTTT. The chain combines TRBV27 with TRBJ2-2, with unresolved D. The V end lost 3 bases, the J end lost 3 bases, and 8 bases lay between the germline ends. Per germline, CDR1 MNHEY and CDR2 SMNVEV (reference sequence). CDR3 size: 14 residues.

This clonotype was seen more than once but under ten times. V and J are TRBV11-2 and TRBJ2-3; D is perhaps TRBD2 (6 bases). In germline, CDR1 is SGHAT, CDR2 FQNNGV. The germline V and J ends were trimmed by 5 bases and 9 bases, with 18 bases remaining between them. The CDR3 spans 14 residues. CDR3 region: CASSQGLQPGTQYF. CDR3 nucleotide sequence: TGTGCCAGCAGCCAGGGACTCCAACCTGGCACGCAGTATTTT.

This clonotype has more than one count but fewer than ten. The chain combines TRBV29-1 with TRBJ2-4; no firm D call. Germline lookup yields CDR1 SQVTM and CDR2 ANQGSEA. The V end lost 4 bases, the J end lost 5 bases, and 9 bases lay between the germline ends. The CDR3 runs 12 residues. The CDR3 region is CSVVIPQNIQYF. DNA for the CDR3: TGCAGCGTTGTCATACCGCAAAACATTCAGTACTTC.

This clonotype was found a few times. The chain carries TRBV27 and TRBJ2-7; D may match TRBD1 or TRBD2 (6 bases each). This CDR3 has 14 amino acids. The germline V gene encodes CDR1 MNHEY and CDR2 SMNVEV (reference sequence). V gave up 5 bases and J gave up 5 bases, with 16 bases separating them. The CDR3 loop is CASSPAPRGHEQYF. The CDR3, as DNA: TGTGCCAGCAGTCCGGCCCCCCGGGGGCACGAGCAGTACTTC.

The chain links TRBV20-1 to TRBJ2-4; no clear D gene. Germline assignment: CDR1 DFQATT and CDR2 SNEGSKA (reference sequence). Trimming shortened V by 7 bases and J by 8 bases, and 12 bases separated the two germline ends. The CDR3 has 11 amino acids. The CDR3 spells CSVSFLDIQYF. The CDR3, as DNA: TGCAGTGTTTCCTTTCTGGACATTCAGTACTTC.

This clonotype has only a few counts. The rearrangement joins TRBV12-5 to TRBJ1-3, with D maybe TRBD1 (5 bases). Trimming removed 6 bases at V and 4 bases at J, with 13 bases between. Germline assignment: CDR1 LGHNT and CDR2 FRNRAP. The length of the CDR3 is 14 residues. The CDR3 protein is CASGIRDGGNTIYF. The CDR3 DNA sequence: TGTGCTAGTGGCATCCGGGACGGCGGAAACACCATATATTTT. Full variable domain (rest looked up from reference TRBV12-5 and TRBJ1-3): DARVTQTPRHKVTEMGQEVTMRCQPILGHNTVFWYRQTMMQGLELLAYFRNRAPLDDSGMPKDRFSAEMPDATLATLKIQPSEPRDSAVYFCASGIRDGGNTIYFGEGSWLTVV.

A few counts support this clonotype. The V gene is TRBV3-1, the J gene TRBJ2-7, with 13 bases aligning to TRBD2. The CDR3 is made up of 16 amino acids. Germline V CDR1 and CDR2: LGHDT, YNNKEL (reference sequence). V shed 1 base, J shed 4 bases, and the junction held 4 bases outside the gene matches. The CDR3 DNA reads as TGTGCCAGCAGCCAAGCGGGACTAGCGGGAAATTACGAGCAGTACTTC. Amino acids: CASSQAGLAGNYEQYF.

Only a few counts were recorded for this clonotype. The CDR3 loop reads CASSLMASSYEQYV. DNA of the CDR3: TGTGCCAGCAGCTTGATGGCCAGCTCCTACGAGCAGTACGTC. The V call is TRBV5-6, the J call TRBJ2-7; D is ambiguous. This CDR3 has 14 residues. Germline CDR1 and CDR2: SGHDT and YYEEEE. V gave up 1 base and J gave up 0 bases, with 8 bases separating them.